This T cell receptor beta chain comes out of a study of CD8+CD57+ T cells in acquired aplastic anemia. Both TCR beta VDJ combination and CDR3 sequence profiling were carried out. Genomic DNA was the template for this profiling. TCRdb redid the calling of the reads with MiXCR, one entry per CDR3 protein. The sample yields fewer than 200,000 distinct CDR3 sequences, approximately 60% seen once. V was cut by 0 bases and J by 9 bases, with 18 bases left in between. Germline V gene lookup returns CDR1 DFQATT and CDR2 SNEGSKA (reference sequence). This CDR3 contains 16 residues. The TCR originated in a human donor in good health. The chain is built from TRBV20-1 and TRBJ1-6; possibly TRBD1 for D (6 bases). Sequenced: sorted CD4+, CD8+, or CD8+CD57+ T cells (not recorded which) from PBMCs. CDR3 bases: TGCAGTGCTAGAGATCTTAGGGCAGGGGACTTTTCACCCCTCCACTTT. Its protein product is CSARDLRAGDFSPLHF.